The 15 T cell receptor beta chains below were found in one sample sequenced in a study of graft-versus-host responses after intestinal transplantation. Here immunoSEQ multiplex PCR was the method, and the copy in TCRdb shows in-frame clones only, minus some. The sample lists about 39,000 clones; about 95% were seen once. Antigen specificity for these receptors is unknown. The sequenced sample was unstimulated CD8+ T cells sorted from spleen or lymph node cells, obtained before transplant. The receptors here all came from a human donor who was the organ donor for an intestinal transplant.

CDR3 sequence reads: CASSLSPVSYEQYF. For the CDR3, the DNA is TGTGCCAGCAGTTTATCTCCAGTCTCCTACGAGCAGTACTTC. The rearrangement uses TRBV28 and TRBJ2-7; no reliable D call. The CDR3 consists of 14 residues. Trimming stripped 1 base from V and 0 bases from J, with 7 bases between. Germline V CDR1 and CDR2: MDHEN, SYDVKM.

The rearrangement uses TRBV5-6 and TRBJ2-1; the D is unclear. V dropped 2 bases and J dropped 4 bases, with 7 bases sitting between them. CDR1 is SGHDT, CDR2 YYEEEE, per germline. The CDR3 is made up of 13 amino acids. CDR3 amino acids: CASSLHPYNEQFF. DNA of the CDR3: TGTGCCAGCAGCTTACATCCTTACAATGAGCAGTTCTTC.

V usage is TRBV30 and J usage is TRBJ2-5; D is unresolved. CDR1 is GTSNPN, CDR2 SVGIG, per germline (reference sequence). V gave up 1 base and J gave up 2 bases, with 11 bases separating them. The CDR3 spans 14 residues. In DNA, the CDR3 is TGTGCCTGGAGTGGGACCACCCTTCAAGAGACCCAGTACTTC. Translating it yields CAWSGTTLQETQYF.

The chain joins TRBV4-1 to TRBJ2-7; 7 nucleotides match TRBD1. Germline V gene sequence: CDR1 MGHRA, CDR2 YSYEKL. The J segment lost 3 bases and the V segment lost 2 bases, leaving 4 bases of the junction unmatched. This CDR3 has 14 residues. CDR3 in amino acids: CASSQTGADYEQYF. CDR3 in DNA: TGCGCCAGCAGCCAAACAGGGGCCGACTACGAGCAGTACTTC.

This clone was found once. This CDR3 reads CASSYRGGSSPLHF. In nucleotides, the CDR3 is TGTGCCAGCAGTTACCGAGGGGGTAGTTCACCCCTCCACTTT. The chain uses TRBV27 and TRBJ1-6, with a possible D match to TRBD1 (6 bases). This CDR3 comprises 14 residues. Germline V gene lookup returns CDR1 MNHEY and CDR2 SMNVEV (reference sequence). The ends were cut back, 4 bases at V and 9 bases at J, with 13 bases in the middle.

The chain uses TRBV6-1 and TRBJ2-1; D unresolved. Germline lookup yields CDR1 MNHNS and CDR2 SASEGT. V gave up 1 base and J gave up 9 bases, with 13 bases separating them. This CDR3 is built from 14 residues. CDR3 protein: CASSEEWGWSEQFF. The CDR3 DNA reads TGTGCCAGCAGTGAAGAATGGGGTTGGAGTGAGCAGTTCTTC.

V gene TRBV5-4 combines with J gene TRBJ1-2, with TRBD1 identical over 9 bases. Trimming took 0 bases from V and 6 from J; bases not matched to a gene: 12. Germline CDR1 and CDR2: SGHNT and YYREEE (reference sequence). This CDR3 spans 17 amino acids. CDR3 protein: CASSLDGSVRDRDGYTF. In DNA form, the CDR3 reads TGTGCCAGCAGCTTGGATGGATCGGTACGGGACAGGGATGGCTACACCTTC.

This clone has just a few counts. The CDR3 nucleotides read TGTGCCAGCAGTACCGGGACAGGGAATTCACCCCTCCACTTT. Its translation: CASSTGTGNSPLHF. The chain has TRBV27 and TRBJ1-6, with 9 bases matching TRBD1. Germline trimming cut 5 bases from V and 7 bases from J; bases unmatched to any gene: 3. The germline V gene encodes CDR1 MNHEY and CDR2 SMNVEV (reference sequence). The CDR3 has 14 amino acids.

The chain has TRBV7-8 and TRBJ1-1, with TRBD1 matching over 8 bases. Germline V lookup: CDR1 SGHVS, CDR2 FQNEAQ. Trimming removed 1 base from V and 8 bases from J; junction bases left unmatched: 0. CDR3 length equals 12 residues. CDR3 sequence reads: CASSLGTGEAFF. DNA for the CDR3: TGTGCCAGCAGCTTAGGGACAGGGGAAGCTTTCTTT.

This rearrangement joins TRBV29-1 to TRBJ2-3; 7 bases are shared with TRBD1. The CDR3 is made up of 14 amino acids. J was trimmed by 2 bases and V by 5 bases; bases with no gene match: 7. Looked up from germline, CDR1 is SQVTM and CDR2 is ANQGSEA. The CDR3 sequence: CSVPGTETTDTQYF. DNA for the CDR3: TGCAGCGTTCCTGGGACAGAAACCACAGATACGCAGTATTTT.

The J gene is TRBJ2-1, the V gene TRBV4-3, with 9 bases matching TRBD2. Trimming removed 8 bases from V and 7 bases from J; junction bases left unmatched: 12. Germline V CDR1 and CDR2: LGHNA, YSLEER. The CDR3 has 15 residues. The CDR3 region has the DNA TGCGCCAGCGGACCCCAGCGGGGGGTCGAGAATGAGCAGTTCTTC. This sequence encodes CASGPQRGVENEQFF.

This clone appeared once. CDR3 sequence: CASGGHDTDTQYF. The CDR3 nucleotides are TGTGCCAGCGGGGGGCACGACACAGATACGCAGTATTTT. The chain uses TRBV2 and TRBJ2-3; the D gene could be TRBD1 or TRBD2 (6 bases each). Germline V gene data show CDR1 as SNHLY and CDR2 as FYNNEI. The V end lost 8 bases, the J end lost 2 bases, and 11 bases lay between the germline ends. The CDR3 is 13 amino acids.

The V and J genes are TRBV5-6 and TRBJ2-7; unclear D gene. The CDR3 is made up of 13 amino acids. V was trimmed by 0 bases and J by 5 bases, leaving 9 bases between them. Looked up from germline, CDR1 is SGHDT and CDR2 is YYEEEE. Written as DNA, the CDR3 is TGTGCCAGCAGCTTGGCCGCCGGTGACGAGCAGTACTTC. It encodes CASSLAAGDEQYF.

For this clone: This sample includes further DNA sequences coding for the same CDR3. The chain has TRBV28 and TRBJ1-6; perhaps TRBD1 as D (5 bases). Trimming took 2 bases from V and 7 from J, leaving 9 bases between them. The CDR3 has 14 residues. CDR1 and CDR2 from the germline V gene are MDHEN and SYDVKM. The CDR3 loop reads CASSLRGLNSPLHF. The CDR3 coding sequence is TGTGCCAGCAGTTTAAGGGGTTTGAATTCACCCCTCCACTTT.

This sequence joins TRBV10-2 and TRBJ2-7; TRBD2 matches 9 bases. Germline CDR1 and CDR2: WSHSY and SAAADI. The ends lost 7 bases at V and 3 bases at J; junction bases unmatched: 13. The CDR3 has 16 amino acids. CDR3 sequence: CASTLFISGGFYEQYF. The CDR3, as DNA: TGCGCCAGCACCCTGTTTATTAGCGGGGGATTCTACGAGCAGTACTTC.